These 5 T cell receptor beta chains were sequenced from one sample in a study of T cell repertoires in cytomegalovirus infection. TCRdb ran MiXCR on the reads and lists one entry per CDR3 protein. The profile shows 200,000 to 250,000 distinct CDR3 sequences, around an eighth of them singletons. The sample was PBMCs. All receptors derive from a human donor in good health (CMV status not recorded). Some clones in this sample may be carry-over from other donors' samples.

This clonotype has at least ten counts. The chain has TRBV7-2 and TRBJ2-2; weak D call: TRBD2 (5 bases). V gave up 3 bases and J gave up 5 bases, with 13 bases separating them. The CDR3 extends over 15 amino acids. The germline gives CDR1 SGHTA, CDR2 FQGNSA. The DNA of the CDR3 is TGTGCCAGCAGCTTGTACGGTCGGGGAACCGGGGAGCTGTTTTTT. Amino acids: CASSLYGRGTGELFF.

This clonotype turned up a few times. The rearrangement uses TRBV27 and TRBJ2-4, with no clear D. V was shortened by 6 bases and J by 6 bases, with 9 bases between the two germline ends. Per the germline V gene, CDR1 is MNHEY and CDR2 is SMNVEV (reference sequence). CDR3 size: 12 residues. CDR3: CASSHNGNIQYF. In DNA form, the CDR3 reads TGTGCCAGCAGCCATAATGGAAACATTCAGTACTTC.

Details on this clonotype: Possible read error: a much larger clone is one base away. Given the absence of the conserved phenylalanine or tryptophan at the CDR3 end, a read error is likely. V is TRBV12-3 or TRBV12-4 and J is TRBJ2-1; no firm D call. This CDR3 spans 15 amino acids. V was shortened by 5 bases and J by 0 bases, with 11 bases between the two germline ends. In DNA form, the CDR3 reads TGTGCCAGCAGTCAAGGAGCCTTCTCCTACAATGAGCAGTTCATC. It yields the protein CASSQGAFSYNEQFI.

The table lists this clonotype with a few counts. This chain joins TRBV3-1 and TRBJ1-4, with 7 bases that match TRBD1. The CDR3 contains 13 residues. The V and J ends lost 4 bases and 7 bases, in that order; junction bases with no gene match: 3. CDR1 and CDR2 from the germline V gene are LGHDT and YNNKEL (reference sequence). The CDR3 DNA reads as TGTGCCAGCAGCCGACAGGGTGGTGAAAAACTGTTTTTT. It codes for CASSRQGGEKLFF.

This clonotype appeared many times. The chain uses TRBV5-5 and TRBJ2-3; no firm D call. Germline V gives CDR1 SGHKS, CDR2 YYEKEE (reference sequence). The V and J ends lost 4 bases and 2 bases respectively, with 14 bases between them. This CDR3 is 15 amino acids long. The DNA for the CDR3 is TGTGCCAGCAGCCCGCTAGTGGCAAACACAGATACGCAGTATTTT. Translated: CASSPLVANTDTQYF.